The entry below describes one T cell receptor (beta chain). There are a few counts of this clone. No antigen is known for it. Base-call qualities are not available, and no considerably larger clone is one nucleotide away. For sequencing of the TCRbeta CDR3 region, genomic DNA was extracted from the sorted cells. The immunoSEQ Assay was used to sequence the TCRbeta CDR3 regions. Imported from immuneACCESS, the table was reduced by TCRdb to in-frame sequences with V and J called. These copies leave out some clones; in studies compared against another copy, an unresolved V gene accounts for under half, and the cause of the remainder is not known. The sample profile shows about 95,000 clones; roughly 90% of them were found once. The top ten constitute 2.6% of the sample. The data derive from a study of OX40 agonist ivuxolimab in advanced cancers. Describing the broader study: Ivuxolimab was a fully human IgG2 agonistic monoclonal antibody targeting the costimulatory receptor OX40 (CD134). Intravenous ivuxolimab was administered to patients every 2 weeks at six dose levels: 0.01, 0.1, 0.3, 1.5, 3 and 10 mg/kg. Of the roughly 50 dose-escalation patients, hepatocellular carcinoma was present in about 19, melanoma in about 15, renal cell carcinoma in 9 and head and neck cancer in 9. In the dose-escalation cohort, 70% to 85% of patients were male, and the mean age was about 55 years, with a range of about 20 to 79. Prior anti-PD-1, anti-PD-L1 or anti-CTLA-4 therapy was permitted, and checkpoint inhibitors had been received by roughly two fifths of dose-escalation patients. Partial responses occurred in three dose-escalation patients, of whom one had hepatocellular carcinoma and two had cutaneous melanoma. The purpose of peripheral TCRbeta sequencing was to test whether ivuxolimab changed TCR sequence diversity and led to clonal T-cell expansion. The monotherapy dose-escalation portion (N ≈ 50 patients) of the phase I ivuxolimab trial is reported in the paper. On the study overall, not on this receptor specifically: After ivuxolimab, more expanded clones were found on average in CD8+ T cells than in CD4+ T cells. Partial responders in the 0.1-3.0 mg/kg groups had among the lowest normalized peripheral clonal expansion, especially among CD8+ T cells. The antigen specificity of the peripheral T cells that underwent clonal expansion was not determined. Low levels of normalized T-cell clonal expansion were also seen in some patients who did not respond. At doses of 0.1 to 3.0 mg/kg, clonal expansion of both CD4+ and CD8+ T cells in blood was seen between baseline and week 6.

Patients with autoimmune disease history or receiving systemic immunosuppression were excluded from the trial. In every dose cohort, peripheral blood was drawn for TCR sequencing at baseline, cycle 4 day 1, and cycle 7 day 1. The samples were taken from a phase I, first-in-human, multicenter, open-label dose-escalation trial of ivuxolimab. Adults with locally advanced or metastatic melanoma, renal cell carcinoma, hepatocellular carcinoma or head and neck squamous cell carcinoma were enrolled in the trial. Before TCR sequencing, CD4+ and CD8+ T cells were separately sorted from peripheral blood. The CDR3 sequence holds 14 residues, the cysteine and phenylalanine included. Only the CDR3 part of the read is kept: 42 bases, read in frame from the first base. Sequences MDHEN (CDR1) and SYDVKM (CDR2) are obtained from the germline V gene. The germline V end is reduced by 2 bases and the J end by 3 bases; junction bases left unmatched: 1.

This sequence uses TRBV28 and TRBJ1-5, and TRBD1 matches 7 of the central bases. This TCR was sampled from an adult with an advanced solid tumor such as melanoma, head and neck, liver or kidney cancer. The input for sequencing was CD4+ or CD8+ T cells sorted from blood, taken in a trial of the OX40 agonist ivuxolimab. The CDR3 protein: CASSLGTVNQPQHF. The DNA sequence reads TGTGCCAGCAGTTTAGGGACAGTCAATCAGCCCCAGCATTTT.